This T cell receptor beta chain was retrieved from a study of T cell responses to AZD1222 COVID-19 vaccine. Turning to the study itself: The analysis combined second doses at about 4 or about 12 weeks.

There are 13 residues in the CDR3. CDR1 MGHDK and CDR2 SYGVNS come from the germline V gene. The germline V and J ends were trimmed by 6 bases and 6 bases, with 14 bases remaining between them. General observations from the study: In all cases, repertoires were sampled only after the peak T cell response. Spike-specific TCR breadth and depth grew following two AZD1222 doses. Vaccine-related CD4 TCRs covered spike, predominating at 160-218 and 743-854.

Produced via immunoSEQ multiplex PCR; TCRdb's table is partial and in-frame only. In the table there are around 120,000 clones, 90% of which are singletons. This clone showed up just once. The antigen remains unidentified. Sequenced here: peripheral blood, sampled on day 0 of AZD1222 vaccination. The receptor was derived from an adult in good health. The chain uses TRBV25-1 and TRBJ1-1, with D uncertain. The CDR3 sequence: CASRLTKTSEAFF. CDR3 nucleotide sequence: TGTGCCAGCAGACTTACTAAGACATCTGAAGCTTTCTTT.